This T cell receptor beta chain appears in the sequencing data of a study of cytomegalovirus exposure and HLA in healthy donors. It was with 60 Vbeta and 13 Jbeta primers that the PCR ran. This table comes from immunoSEQ multiplex PCR, and its TCRdb copy is limited to in-frame clones, with some not included. The sample includes about 220,000 clones, around 79% of them seen just once. This clone was counted a few times. Antigen specificity is unknown. The study's findings and limits: By a later analysis, the bulk of CMV-associated TCR beta chains appeared HLA-restricted. When analyzed later, a missense DCLRE1C variant was found to be linked to TCR beta V- and J-gene trimming.

The V end lost 4 bases, the J end lost 4 bases, and 14 bases lay between the germline ends. CDR1 and CDR2 (germline): MNHEY, SMNVEV (reference sequence). The CDR3 consists of 16 residues. The specimen sequenced was PBMCs. The V and J genes are TRBV27 and TRBJ1-6; D perhaps matches TRBD1 (6 bases). The sequence was obtained from a male donor in good health and CMV-seronegative. The CDR3 spells CASSSPVQGYNSPLHF. The CDR3 coding sequence is TGTGCCAGCAGTTCCCCGGTACAGGGATATAATTCACCCCTCCACTTT.